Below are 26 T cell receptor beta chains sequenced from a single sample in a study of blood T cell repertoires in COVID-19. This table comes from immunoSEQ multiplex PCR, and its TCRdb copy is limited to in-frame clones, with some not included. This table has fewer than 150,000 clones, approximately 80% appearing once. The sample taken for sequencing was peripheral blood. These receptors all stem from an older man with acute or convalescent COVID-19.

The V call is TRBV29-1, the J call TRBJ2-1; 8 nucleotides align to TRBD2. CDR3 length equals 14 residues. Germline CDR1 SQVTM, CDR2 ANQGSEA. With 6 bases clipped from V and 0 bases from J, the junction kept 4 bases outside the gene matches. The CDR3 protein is CSVVAGNSYNEQFF. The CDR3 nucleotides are TGCAGCGTCGTAGCGGGGAACTCCTACAATGAGCAGTTCTTC.

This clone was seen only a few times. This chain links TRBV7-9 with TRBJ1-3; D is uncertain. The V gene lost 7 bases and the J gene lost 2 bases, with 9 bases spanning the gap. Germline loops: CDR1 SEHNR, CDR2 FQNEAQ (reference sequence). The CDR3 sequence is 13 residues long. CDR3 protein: CASTEGAGNTIYF. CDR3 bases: TGTGCCAGCACGGAGGGAGCTGGAAACACCATATATTTT.

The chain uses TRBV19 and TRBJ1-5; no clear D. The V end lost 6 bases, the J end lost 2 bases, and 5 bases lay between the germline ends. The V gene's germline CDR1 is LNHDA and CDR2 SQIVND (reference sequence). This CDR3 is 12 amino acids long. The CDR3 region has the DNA TGTGCCAGTAGGAGCGGCAATCAGCCCCAGCATTTT. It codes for CASRSGNQPQHF.

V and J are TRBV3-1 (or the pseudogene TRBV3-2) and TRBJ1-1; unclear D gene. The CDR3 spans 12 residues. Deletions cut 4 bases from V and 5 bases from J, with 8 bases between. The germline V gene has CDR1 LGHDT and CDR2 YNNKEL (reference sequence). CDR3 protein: CASSPQVTEAFF. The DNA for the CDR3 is TGTGCCAGCAGCCCCCAGGTTACTGAAGCTTTCTTT.

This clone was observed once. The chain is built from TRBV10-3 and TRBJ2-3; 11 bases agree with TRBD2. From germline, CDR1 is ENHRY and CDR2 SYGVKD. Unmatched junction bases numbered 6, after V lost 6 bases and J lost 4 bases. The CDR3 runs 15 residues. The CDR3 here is CAIRHSGGAADTQYF. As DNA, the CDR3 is TGTGCCATCAGGCATAGCGGGGGGGCGGCAGATACGCAGTATTTT.

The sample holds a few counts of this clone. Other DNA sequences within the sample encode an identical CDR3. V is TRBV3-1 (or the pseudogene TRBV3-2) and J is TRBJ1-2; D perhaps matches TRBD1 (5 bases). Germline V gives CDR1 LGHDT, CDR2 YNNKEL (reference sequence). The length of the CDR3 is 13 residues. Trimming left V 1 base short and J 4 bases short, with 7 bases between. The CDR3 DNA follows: TGTGCCAGCAGCCAAGGGCAGGGCTATGGCTACACCTTC. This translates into CASSQGQGYGYTF.

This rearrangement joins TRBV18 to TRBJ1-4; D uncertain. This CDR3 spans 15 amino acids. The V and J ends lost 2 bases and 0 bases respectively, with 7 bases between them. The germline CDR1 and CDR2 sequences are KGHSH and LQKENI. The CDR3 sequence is CASSPGQPTNEKLFF. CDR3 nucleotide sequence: TGTGCCAGCTCACCAGGGCAACCAACTAATGAAAAACTGTTTTTT.

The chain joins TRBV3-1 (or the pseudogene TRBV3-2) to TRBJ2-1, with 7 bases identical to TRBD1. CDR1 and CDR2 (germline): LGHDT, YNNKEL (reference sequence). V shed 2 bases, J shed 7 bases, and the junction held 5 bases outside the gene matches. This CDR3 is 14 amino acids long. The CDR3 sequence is CASSQTGVRNEQFF. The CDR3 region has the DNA TGTGCCAGCAGCCAAACAGGGGTTCGTAATGAGCAGTTCTTC.

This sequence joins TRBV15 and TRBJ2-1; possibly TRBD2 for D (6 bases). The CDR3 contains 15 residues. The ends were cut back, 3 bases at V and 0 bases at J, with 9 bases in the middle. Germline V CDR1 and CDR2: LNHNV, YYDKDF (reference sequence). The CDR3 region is CATSRWRDSYNEQFF. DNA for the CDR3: TGTGCCACCAGCAGGTGGAGGGACTCCTACAATGAGCAGTTCTTC.

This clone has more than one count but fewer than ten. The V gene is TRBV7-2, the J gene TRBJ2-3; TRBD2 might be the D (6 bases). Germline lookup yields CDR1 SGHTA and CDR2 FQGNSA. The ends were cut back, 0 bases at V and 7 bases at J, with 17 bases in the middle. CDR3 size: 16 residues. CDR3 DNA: TGTGCCAGCAGCTTAGCGGCGCGCGGGGCTCACAATACGCAGTATTTT. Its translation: CASSLAARGAHNTQYF.

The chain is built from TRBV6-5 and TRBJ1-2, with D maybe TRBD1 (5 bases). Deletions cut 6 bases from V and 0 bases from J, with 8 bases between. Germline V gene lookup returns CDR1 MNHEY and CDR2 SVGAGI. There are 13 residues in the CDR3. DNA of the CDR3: TGTGCCAGCAGACAGGAGACTAACTATGGCTACACCTTC. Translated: CASRQETNYGYTF.

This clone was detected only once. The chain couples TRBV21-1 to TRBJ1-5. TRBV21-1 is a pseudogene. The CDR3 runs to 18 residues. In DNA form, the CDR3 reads TGTGCCAGCAGCAAAGAGAGGAGGGGCTGGCATAGCAATCAGCCCCAGCATTTT. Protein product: CASSKERRGWHSNQPQHF.

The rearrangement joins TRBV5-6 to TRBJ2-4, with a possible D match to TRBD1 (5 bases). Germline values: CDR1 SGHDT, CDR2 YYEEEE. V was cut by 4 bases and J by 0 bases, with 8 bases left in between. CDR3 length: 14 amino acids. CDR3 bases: TGTGCCAGCAGCGTGGGGCTAGCCAAAAACATTCAGTACTTC. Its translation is CASSVGLAKNIQYF. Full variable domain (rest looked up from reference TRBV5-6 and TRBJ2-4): DAGVTQSPTHLIKTRGQQVTLRCSPKSGHDTVSWYQQALGQGPQFIFQYYEEEERQRGNFPDRFSGHQFPNYSSELNVNALLLGDSALYLCASSVGLAKNIQYFGAGTRLSVL.

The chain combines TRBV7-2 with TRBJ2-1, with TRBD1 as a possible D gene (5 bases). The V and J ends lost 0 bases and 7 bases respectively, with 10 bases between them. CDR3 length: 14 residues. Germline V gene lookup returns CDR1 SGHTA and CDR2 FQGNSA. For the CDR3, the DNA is TGTGCCAGCAGCTTAGCCGGCAGGGCAAATGAGCAGTTCTTC. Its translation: CASSLAGRANEQFF.

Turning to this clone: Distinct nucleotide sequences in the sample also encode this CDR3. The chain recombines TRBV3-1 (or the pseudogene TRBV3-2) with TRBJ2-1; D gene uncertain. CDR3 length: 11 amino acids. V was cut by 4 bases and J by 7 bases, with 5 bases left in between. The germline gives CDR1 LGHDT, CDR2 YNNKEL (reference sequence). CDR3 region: CASSPGNEQFF. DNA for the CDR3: TGTGCCAGCAGCCCAGGTAATGAGCAGTTCTTC.

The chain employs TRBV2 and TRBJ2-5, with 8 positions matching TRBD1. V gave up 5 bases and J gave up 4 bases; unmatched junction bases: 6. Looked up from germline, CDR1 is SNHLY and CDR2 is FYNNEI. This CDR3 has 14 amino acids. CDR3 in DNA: TGTGCCAGCAGTTGGACAGGGTGGCGAGAGACCCAGTACTTC. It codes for CASSWTGWRETQYF.

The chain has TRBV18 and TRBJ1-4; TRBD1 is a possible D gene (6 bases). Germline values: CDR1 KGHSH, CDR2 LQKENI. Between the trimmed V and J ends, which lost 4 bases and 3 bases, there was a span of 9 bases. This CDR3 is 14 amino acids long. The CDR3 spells CASSRGGPNEKLFF. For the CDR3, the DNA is TGTGCCAGCTCACGAGGGGGTCCTAATGAAAAACTGTTTTTT.

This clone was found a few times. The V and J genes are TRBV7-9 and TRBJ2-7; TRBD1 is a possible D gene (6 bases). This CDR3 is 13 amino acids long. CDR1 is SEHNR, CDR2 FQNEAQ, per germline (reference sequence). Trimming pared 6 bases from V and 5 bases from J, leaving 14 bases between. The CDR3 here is CASSIQGRHEQYF. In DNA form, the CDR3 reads TGTGCCAGCAGTATTCAGGGGCGCCACGAGCAGTACTTC.

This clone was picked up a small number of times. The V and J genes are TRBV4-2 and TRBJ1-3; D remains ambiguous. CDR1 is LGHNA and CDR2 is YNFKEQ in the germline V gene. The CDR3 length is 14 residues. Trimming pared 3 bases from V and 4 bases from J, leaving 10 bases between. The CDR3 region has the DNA TGTGCCAGCAGCCAGAACGCAGGCGGAAACACCATATATTTT. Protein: CASSQNAGGNTIYF.

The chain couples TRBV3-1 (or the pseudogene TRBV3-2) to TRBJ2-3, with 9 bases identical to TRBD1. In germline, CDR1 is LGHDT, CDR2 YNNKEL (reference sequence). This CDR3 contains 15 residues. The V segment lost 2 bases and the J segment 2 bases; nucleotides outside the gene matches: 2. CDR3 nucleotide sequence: TGTGCCAGCAGCCAAAGGGACAGGGCCACAGATACGCAGTATTTT. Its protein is CASSQRDRATDTQYF.

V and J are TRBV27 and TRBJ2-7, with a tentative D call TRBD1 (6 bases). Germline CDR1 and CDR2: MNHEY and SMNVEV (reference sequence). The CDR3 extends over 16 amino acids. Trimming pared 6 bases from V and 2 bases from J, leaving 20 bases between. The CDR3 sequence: CASRGRDNRTPYEQYF. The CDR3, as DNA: TGTGCCAGCAGGGGCCGGGACAACCGTACCCCCTACGAGCAGTACTTC.

CDR3 sequence reads: CASSLAGGPGVETQYF. Written as DNA, the CDR3 is TGTGCCAGCAGTTTAGCGGGGGGGCCCGGGGTTGAGACCCAGTACTTC. This chain joins TRBV28 and TRBJ2-5; the match to TRBD2 covers 9 bases. CDR1 is MDHEN, CDR2 SYDVKM, per germline. With V trimmed by 2 bases and J by 5 bases, 9 bases remained unmatched. CDR3 length equals 16 residues.

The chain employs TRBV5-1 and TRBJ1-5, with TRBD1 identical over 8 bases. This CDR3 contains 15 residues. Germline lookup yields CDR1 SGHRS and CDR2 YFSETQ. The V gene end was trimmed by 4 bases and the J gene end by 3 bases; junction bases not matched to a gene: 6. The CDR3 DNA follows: TGCGCCAGCAGCCGTACAGGGGGTTCCAATCAGCCCCAGCATTTT. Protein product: CASSRTGGSNQPQHF.

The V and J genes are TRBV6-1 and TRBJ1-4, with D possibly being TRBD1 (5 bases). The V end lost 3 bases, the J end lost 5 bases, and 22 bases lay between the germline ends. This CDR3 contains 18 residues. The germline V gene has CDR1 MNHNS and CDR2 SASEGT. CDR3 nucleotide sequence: TGTGCCAGCAGTGATCCGTTCCAGGCGGGACGGCAGAATGAAAAACTGTTTTTT. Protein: CASSDPFQAGRQNEKLFF.

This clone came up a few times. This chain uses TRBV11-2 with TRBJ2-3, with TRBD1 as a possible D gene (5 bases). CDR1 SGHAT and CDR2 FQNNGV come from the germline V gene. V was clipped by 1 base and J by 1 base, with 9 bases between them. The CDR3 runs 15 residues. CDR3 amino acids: CASSLGVRGTDTQYF. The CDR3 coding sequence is TGTGCCAGCAGCTTAGGTGTCAGGGGCACAGATACGCAGTATTTT.

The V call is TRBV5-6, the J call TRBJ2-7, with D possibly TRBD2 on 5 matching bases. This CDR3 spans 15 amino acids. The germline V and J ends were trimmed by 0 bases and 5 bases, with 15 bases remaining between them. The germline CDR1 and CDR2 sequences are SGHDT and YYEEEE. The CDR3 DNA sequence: TGTGCCAGCAGCTTGGTCGGCCGGGGTCAGGACGAGCAGTACTTC. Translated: CASSLVGRGQDEQYF.